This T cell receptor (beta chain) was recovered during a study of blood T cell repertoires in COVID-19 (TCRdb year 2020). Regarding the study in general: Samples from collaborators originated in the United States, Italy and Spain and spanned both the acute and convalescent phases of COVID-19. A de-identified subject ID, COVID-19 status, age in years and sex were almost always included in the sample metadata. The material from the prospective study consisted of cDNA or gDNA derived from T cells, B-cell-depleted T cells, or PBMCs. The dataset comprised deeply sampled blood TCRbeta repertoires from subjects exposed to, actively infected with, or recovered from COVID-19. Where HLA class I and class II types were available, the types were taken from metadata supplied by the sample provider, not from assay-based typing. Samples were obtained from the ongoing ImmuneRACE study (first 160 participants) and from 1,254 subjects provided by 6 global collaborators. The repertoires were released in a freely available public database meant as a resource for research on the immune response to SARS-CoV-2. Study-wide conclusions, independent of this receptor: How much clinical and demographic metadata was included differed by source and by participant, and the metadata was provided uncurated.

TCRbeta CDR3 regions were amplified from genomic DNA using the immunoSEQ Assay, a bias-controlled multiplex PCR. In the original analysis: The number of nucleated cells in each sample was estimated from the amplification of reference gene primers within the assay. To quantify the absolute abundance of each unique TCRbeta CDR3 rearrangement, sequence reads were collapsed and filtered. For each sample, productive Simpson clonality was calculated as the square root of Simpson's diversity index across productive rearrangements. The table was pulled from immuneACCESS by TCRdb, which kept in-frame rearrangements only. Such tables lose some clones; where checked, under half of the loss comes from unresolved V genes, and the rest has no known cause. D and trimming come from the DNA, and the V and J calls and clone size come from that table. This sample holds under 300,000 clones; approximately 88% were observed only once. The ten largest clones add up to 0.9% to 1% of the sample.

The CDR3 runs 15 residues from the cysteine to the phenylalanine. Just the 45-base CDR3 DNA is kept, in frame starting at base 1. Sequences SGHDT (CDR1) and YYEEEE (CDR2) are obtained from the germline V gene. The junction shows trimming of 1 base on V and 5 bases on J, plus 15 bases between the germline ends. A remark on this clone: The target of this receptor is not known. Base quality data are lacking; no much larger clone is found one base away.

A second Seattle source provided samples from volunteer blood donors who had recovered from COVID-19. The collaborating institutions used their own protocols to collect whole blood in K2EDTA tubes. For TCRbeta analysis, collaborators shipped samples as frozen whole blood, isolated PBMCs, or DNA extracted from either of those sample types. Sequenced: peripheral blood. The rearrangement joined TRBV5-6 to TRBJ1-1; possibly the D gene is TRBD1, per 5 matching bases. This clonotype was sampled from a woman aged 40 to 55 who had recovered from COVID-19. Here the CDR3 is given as CASSLYGAGGTEAFF. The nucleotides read TGTGCCAGCAGCTTGTATGGGGCTGGGGGGACTGAAGCTTTCTTT.